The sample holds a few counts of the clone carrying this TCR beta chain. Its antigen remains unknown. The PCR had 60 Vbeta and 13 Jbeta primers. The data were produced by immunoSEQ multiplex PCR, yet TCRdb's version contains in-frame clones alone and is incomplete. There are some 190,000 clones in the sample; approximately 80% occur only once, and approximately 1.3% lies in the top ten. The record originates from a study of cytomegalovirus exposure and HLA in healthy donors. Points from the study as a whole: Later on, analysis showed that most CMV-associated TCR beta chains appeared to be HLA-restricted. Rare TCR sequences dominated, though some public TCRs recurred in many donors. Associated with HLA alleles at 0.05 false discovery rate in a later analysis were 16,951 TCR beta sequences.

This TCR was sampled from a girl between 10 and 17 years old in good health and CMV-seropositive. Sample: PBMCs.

The CDR3 region has the DNA TGTGCCAGCAGTGAGAGGGGGACTGAAGCTTTCTTT. Protein sequence: CASSERGTEAFF. The V gene is TRBV6-1, the J gene TRBJ1-1, with D possibly being TRBD1 (6 bases). This CDR3 contains 12 residues. The V gene's germline CDR1 is MNHNS and CDR2 SASEGT. V was pared by 3 bases and J by 5 bases, with 7 bases between.